The TCR beta chain described here comes from a study of blood T cell repertoires in COVID-19. The wider study: Acute and convalescent COVID-19 samples came from the United States, Italy and Spain.

Recruitment covered fewer than 25 US areas and drew participants whose ages spanned about 18 to 89 years. Per germline, CDR1 SQVTM and CDR2 ANQGSEA. The CDR3 length is 15 residues. The trim removed 7 bases at V and 0 bases at J, leaving 10 bases unmatched. Authors' methods: Reference gene primers were amplified, and this amplification served to estimate nucleated cell counts. Assay: immunoSEQ multiplex PCR; the TCRdb copy retains only in-frame clones and omits some. D and trimming come from the DNA, and the V and J calls and clone size come from that table. This sample has around 140,000 clones, with around 87% found just once.

V is TRBV29-1 and J is TRBJ2-7; TRBD1 agrees at 9 bases. This clonotype originated in a man between 60 and 75 years old who had recovered from COVID-19. The sample was PBMCs or T cells enriched from blood (not recorded which). CDR3 coding DNA: TGCAGCGGAAAAACCGGGACAGGGAGCTCCTACGAGCAGTACTTC. This encodes CSGKTGTGSSYEQYF.